This T cell receptor beta chain was identified during a study of T-cell reconstitution after alpha-beta-depleted transplantation in children. Broader study findings: Surviving recipient T cells and thymic progenitors produced the high day-60 TCRbeta diversity seen in some patients. One year post-transplant, T-cell counts and diversity were largely derived from T cells produced anew.

TCRbeta library preparation incorporated unique molecular identifiers. TCRdb fed the PCR reads into MiXCR, producing one record per CDR3 protein. The sample holds some 550,000 distinct CDR3 sequences, more than 20% seen once. In this sample, this clonotype turned up many times. The target antigen is unknown. Germline V gene sequence: CDR1 SEHNR, CDR2 FQNEAQ (reference sequence). V was shortened by 6 bases and J by 2 bases, with 10 bases between the two germline ends. The CDR3 is 13 residues long. The source of this sequence is a boy in the first two years of life who had a stem cell transplant for acute myeloid leukemia, so the T cells may come from the graft donor. This chain joins TRBV7-9 and TRBJ1-1, with D possibly matching TRBD1 (5 bases). This specimen consisted of PBMCs, mostly from graft donor cells, obtained 360 days after TCRalphabeta/CD19-depleted stem cell transplant. The CDR3 DNA sequence: TGTGCCAGCAGTGGGGACTATAACACTGAAGCTTTCTTT. Its protein product is CASSGDYNTEAFF.